The 12 T cell receptor beta chains below all came from one sample that was sequenced in a study of blood T cell repertoires in COVID-19. Using immunoSEQ multiplex PCR, the repertoire was profiled, and TCRdb retains in-frame clones only, with some absent. The top ten clones hold 20% to 30% of a sample with 20,000 to 25,000 clones, nearly 90% of them seen once. The specimen sequenced was peripheral blood. Every receptor here comes from a human donor with active COVID-19. The donor label of this sample is uncertain.

This sequence joins TRBV21-1 and TRBJ2-7; TRBD1 is the table's D call, not checked against the DNA. TRBV21-1 is reported as a pseudogene. The CDR3 has 15 amino acids. This CDR3 reads CASSNQGTRGYEQYF. The CDR3 DNA sequence: TGTGCCAGCAGCAATCAGGGCACAAGGGGCTACGAGCAGTACTTC.

The rearrangement links TRBV2 to TRBJ1-3, with D unclear. Per the germline V gene, CDR1 is SNHLY and CDR2 is FYNNEI. V lost 4 bases to trimming and J lost 4 bases, with 11 bases between them. The CDR3 length is 14 residues. The CDR3 nucleotides are TGTGCCAGCAGTGGAGGAACCGGGGGAAACACCATATATTTT. This sequence encodes CASSGGTGGNTIYF.

The V and J genes are TRBV3-1 (or the pseudogene TRBV3-2) and TRBJ2-7; 9 positions agree with TRBD2. Per germline, CDR1 LGHDT and CDR2 YNNKEL (reference sequence). Unmatched junction bases numbered 6, after V lost 1 base and J lost 5 bases. The CDR3 runs to 15 residues. CDR3 sequence reads: CASSQGGGRVHEQYF. DNA for the CDR3: TGTGCCAGCAGCCAAGGGGGCGGGAGGGTCCACGAGCAGTACTTC.

The genes are TRBV9 and TRBJ2-6; no firm D call. V shed 0 bases and J shed 0 bases, with 7 bases lying between them. Per germline, CDR1 SGDLS and CDR2 YYNGEE. CDR3 length: 16 residues. CDR3 in DNA: TGTGCCAGCAGCGTAGATCCGAGCTCTGGGGCCAACGTCCTGACTTTC. The encoded protein is CASSVDPSSGANVLTF.

The rearrangement links TRBV28 to TRBJ2-7; 7 bases are shared with TRBD2. Germline V CDR1 and CDR2: MDHEN, SYDVKM. The CDR3 has 12 residues. CDR3: CASAGVTYEQYF. DNA for the CDR3: TGTGCGAGTGCGGGAGTAACCTACGAGCAGTACTTC.

The J gene is TRBJ2-1, the V gene TRBV5-4; 11 bases agree with TRBD2. Germline-derived CDR1 and CDR2 are SGHNT and YYREEE (reference sequence). The CDR3 contains 16 residues. V lost 0 bases and J lost 3; bases outside the gene matches: 2. The CDR3: CASSLGGTSGYNEQFF. The CDR3 region has the DNA TGTGCCAGCAGCTTGGGCGGGACTAGCGGCTACAATGAGCAGTTCTTC.

The chain combines TRBV6-7 with TRBJ2-2, with 8 bases lining up with TRBD1. TRBV6-7 is an ORF; its function is uncertain. There are 18 residues in the CDR3. V lost 8 bases and J lost 6; bases outside the gene matches: 20. CDR3 sequence: CASLTKEDRATSAGELFF. For the CDR3, the DNA is TGTGCCAGCTTAACTAAGGAGGACAGGGCGACTTCGGCCGGGGAGCTGTTTTTT.

The rearrangement joins TRBV28 to TRBJ2-7, with 12 bases identical to TRBD2. Looked up from germline, CDR1 is MDHEN and CDR2 is SYDVKM. Trimming removed 6 bases from V and 1 base from J; junction bases left unmatched: 4. CDR3 length: 15 amino acids. The CDR3 sequence is CASSPGTSGSYEQYF. CDR3 nucleotides: TGTGCCAGCAGCCCCGGGACTAGCGGGTCCTACGAGCAGTACTTC.

The J gene is TRBJ2-3, the V gene TRBV2, with D uncertain. V was clipped by 2 bases and J by 6 bases, with 9 bases between them. The CDR3 sequence is 13 residues long. Germline CDR1 SNHLY, CDR2 FYNNEI. CDR3 coding DNA: TGTGCCAGCAGTGAACCCCACCAGGATACGCAGTATTTT. Amino acid sequence: CASSEPHQDTQYF.

This rearrangement joins TRBV25-1 to TRBJ2-1, with D perhaps TRBD2 (6 bases). The CDR3 runs to 14 residues. Germline CDR1 reads MGHDK; CDR2 reads SYGVNS. Trimming took off 6 bases at V and 11 bases at J, with 20 bases between the two ends. The CDR3 DNA reads as TGTGCCAGCAGATGGGGCGACGGGAGTTTTAAGCAGTTCTTC. It yields the protein CASRWGDGSFKQFF.

V usage is TRBV7-9 and J usage is TRBJ2-5; 7 bases align to TRBD2. J gave up 5 bases and V 2 bases, and 5 bases lay outside the gene matches. Germline values: CDR1 SEHNR, CDR2 FQNEAQ (reference sequence). The CDR3 totals 14 residues. The CDR3 DNA is TGTGCCAGCAGCTTACGGCGGGAGTTTGAGACCCAGTACTTC. Encoded protein: CASSLRREFETQYF.

The chain joins TRBV28 to TRBJ2-3; 15 bases agree with TRBD2. CDR3 length: 17 residues. V was pared by 3 bases and J by 3 bases, with 4 bases of the junction left unmatched. Germline loops: CDR1 MDHEN, CDR2 SYDVKM. The DNA for the CDR3 is TGTGCCAGCAGTTTCCCCGGGACTAGCGGGAGGACAGATACGCAGTATTTT. Translated: CASSFPGTSGRTDTQYF.